Listed here are 29 T cell receptor beta chains from one sample, sequenced in a study of T cell responses to AZD1222 COVID-19 vaccine. Repertoires were generated with immunoSEQ multiplex PCR, while TCRdb's copy carries only in-frame clones and drops some. Counted here are over 95,000 clones, 87% occurring once; the ten biggest clones make up just under 3%. The sample was peripheral blood, taken on day 0 of AZD1222 vaccination. The receptors derive from an adult in good health.

The sample holds a few counts of this clone. The chain uses TRBV6-5 and TRBJ2-1; the match to TRBD2 covers 8 bases. CDR1 is MNHEY, CDR2 SVGAGI, per germline. The CDR3 consists of 13 residues. J lost 6 bases, V lost 6 bases, and 4 bases had no gene match. CDR3 region: CASRLTSVNEQFF. Written as DNA, the CDR3 is TGTGCCAGCAGGCTGACTAGCGTCAATGAGCAGTTCTTC.

The chain combines TRBV7-9 with TRBJ2-1; TRBD2 matches at 7 bases. From germline, CDR1 is SEHNR and CDR2 FQNEAQ (reference sequence). Losses at the gene ends were 5 bases for V and 10 bases for J; bases not matched to a gene: 14. The CDR3 runs 15 residues. CDR3 protein: CASSTLWGGRQEQFF. The CDR3 coding sequence is TGTGCCAGCAGCACCCTATGGGGCGGGAGACAAGAGCAGTTCTTC.

This clone was found once. V is TRBV27 and J is TRBJ2-7; D possibly corresponds to TRBD1 (6 bases). The CDR3 is 13 residues long. Trimming shortened V by 5 bases and J by 4 bases, and 12 bases separated the two germline ends. The germline gives CDR1 MNHEY, CDR2 SMNVEV (reference sequence). The CDR3 bases are TGTGCCAGCAGTCTCCAGGGGCATTACGAGCAGTACTTC. It specifies CASSLQGHYEQYF.

Concerning this clone: At one end, the junction sequence differs from germline, possibly due to a read error. The chain joins TRBV25-1 to TRBJ1-2, with TRBD1 as a possible D gene (6 bases). Germline V gene lookup returns CDR1 MGHDK and CDR2 SYGVNS. This CDR3 spans 15 amino acids. CDR3 amino acids: CASSVATGLESGYTF. The CDR3 DNA follows: TGTGCCAGCAGTGTAGCTACAGGGCTAGAGTCGGGCTACACCTTT.

The CDR3 DNA follows: TGTGCCAGCAGTTCCCGGGTCCGGTCCTACGAGCAGTACGTC. Its translation is CASSSRVRSYEQYV. The chain joins TRBV6-5 to TRBJ2-7, with unresolved D. The V gene lost 4 bases and the J gene lost 1 base, with 11 bases spanning the gap. The CDR3 contains 14 residues. The germline CDR1 and CDR2 sequences are MNHEY and SVGAGI.

The V gene is TRBV3-1 (or the pseudogene TRBV3-2), the J gene TRBJ2-1; D possibly corresponds to TRBD2 (7 bases). CDR3 length: 15 amino acids. The germline V gene encodes CDR1 LGHDT and CDR2 YNNKEL (reference sequence). Trimming stripped 1 base from V and 7 bases from J, with 14 bases between. DNA for the CDR3: TGTGCCAGCAGCCAAGCGGCGGGGGCGAGAAATGAGCAGTTCTTC. Its protein is CASSQAAGARNEQFF.

V usage is TRBV6-5 and J usage is TRBJ1-6; the D gene is possibly TRBD1 (6 bases). CDR3 length equals 15 residues. Trimming left V 5 bases short and J 10 bases short, with 18 bases between. CDR1 is MNHEY and CDR2 is SVGAGI in the germline V gene. CDR3: CASSPGVITGSPLHF. The CDR3 DNA reads as TGTGCCAGCAGTCCAGGGGTAATAACAGGGTCACCCCTCCACTTT.

This chain joins TRBV12-3 or TRBV12-4 and TRBJ2-7; 7 bases align to TRBD1. The V and J ends lost 5 bases and 7 bases, in that order; junction bases with no gene match: 8. The CDR3 covers 13 residues. The CDR3 coding sequence is TGTGCCAGCAGTAGGACAGGCCTTGGGGAGCAGTACTTC. It is translated as CASSRTGLGEQYF.

The chain joins TRBV19 to TRBJ2-6; 8 bases map to TRBD1. V shed 5 bases and J 9 bases; nucleotides not matched to a gene: 9. The CDR3 covers 15 residues. CDR1 LNHDA and CDR2 SQIVND come from the germline V gene (reference sequence). CDR3 amino acids: CASSGRDRSLNVLTF. In DNA form, the CDR3 reads TGTGCCAGTAGTGGTCGGGACAGGAGCCTCAACGTCCTGACTTTC.

V is TRBV18 and J is TRBJ2-7, with D possibly TRBD1 on 5 matching bases. Trimming shortened V by 0 bases and J by 3 bases, and 9 bases separated the two germline ends. The CDR3 contains 14 residues. Germline V lookup: CDR1 KGHSH, CDR2 LQKENI. The CDR3 spells CASSPPSQGYEQYF. The CDR3 nucleotides read TGTGCCAGCTCACCACCTTCGCAGGGCTACGAGCAGTACTTC.

The gene calls are TRBV4-1 and TRBJ2-7; 7 bases align to TRBD2. The length of the CDR3 is 16 residues. Germline-derived CDR1 and CDR2 are MGHRA and YSYEKL. V lost 0 bases, J lost 5 bases, and 10 bases stayed unmatched. CDR3 nucleotides: TGCGCCAGCAGCCAAGAACCGGGTTTGCGGGGGAACGAGCAGTACGTC. Its protein is CASSQEPGLRGNEQYV.

In this sample, this clone turned up a few times. This chain joins TRBV9 and TRBJ1-6; TRBD1 aligns across 7 bases. Germline V CDR1 and CDR2: SGDLS, YYNGEE. The CDR3 length is 14 residues. V dropped 0 bases and J dropped 9; count of bases not matched to a gene: 3. DNA of the CDR3: TGTGCCAGCAGCGTAGAAGGGGGCGGTTCACCCCTCCACTTT. Residues: CASSVEGGGSPLHF.

This chain connects TRBV24-1 to TRBJ2-3, with 10 nucleotides matching TRBD2. The CDR3 is 19 residues long. The V segment lost 10 bases and the J segment 0 bases; nucleotides outside the gene matches: 18. CDR1 KGHDR and CDR2 SFDVKD come from the germline V gene. The CDR3 DNA sequence: TGTGCCACAAGCGGGGGGGGCCCGTTCGGACAAGCTAGCACAGATACGCAGTATTTT. Encoded protein: CATSGGGPFGQASTDTQYF.

The chain is built from TRBV9 and TRBJ2-6; D ambiguous. Germline assignment: CDR1 SGDLS and CDR2 YYNGEE. V was clipped by 0 bases and J by 2 bases, with 6 bases between them. The length of the CDR3 is 15 residues. The CDR3 sequence: CASSVGSAGANVLTF. The CDR3 DNA sequence: TGTGCCAGCAGCGTAGGGTCGGCTGGGGCCAACGTCCTGACTTTC.

The rearrangement links TRBV19 to TRBJ2-1, with 9 nucleotides matching TRBD1. This CDR3 is built from 15 residues. V lost 10 bases and J lost 6; bases outside the gene matches: 13. The germline V gene encodes CDR1 LNHDA and CDR2 SQIVND (reference sequence). The CDR3 protein is CATTWGGTGFNEQFF. CDR3 bases: TGTGCCACTACATGGGGGGGGACAGGGTTCAATGAGCAGTTCTTC.

This clone was detected only a few times. This chain uses TRBV7-2 with TRBJ1-1; a weak D match, TRBD1 (5 bases). Per germline, CDR1 SGHTA and CDR2 FQGNSA. The CDR3 runs to 15 residues. V lost 5 bases and J lost 1, with 14 bases in between. For the CDR3, the DNA is TGTGCCAGCAGCCCTACCTTCGGGGGGAACACTGAAGCTTTCTTT. This encodes CASSPTFGGNTEAFF.

V and J are TRBV6-5 and TRBJ1-3; the D is unclear. This CDR3 comprises 13 residues. With 8 bases removed from V and 1 base from J, the gap between germline ends came to 9 bases. Germline V lookup: CDR1 MNHEY, CDR2 SVGAGI. CDR3 region: CASAGRSGNTIYF. In DNA form, the CDR3 reads TGTGCCAGCGCTGGACGGTCTGGAAACACCATATATTTT.

The V gene is TRBV6-5, the J gene TRBJ1-2; 7 positions agree with TRBD1. J gave up 7 bases and V 8 bases, and 13 bases lay outside the gene matches. This CDR3 comprises 14 residues. In germline, CDR1 is MNHEY, CDR2 SVGAGI. In nucleotides, the CDR3 is TGTGCCAGCCAGGGGGTAATGCAATCGACTGGCTACACCTTC. This gives the protein CASQGVMQSTGYTF.

This clone was picked up many times. The chain carries TRBV7-9 and TRBJ2-3; D call uncertain. Trimming took 1 base from V and 3 from J, leaving 5 bases between them. CDR3 length: 13 amino acids. The germline V gene encodes CDR1 SEHNR and CDR2 FQNEAQ (reference sequence). The CDR3 loop reads CASSLDWTDTQYF. CDR3 DNA: TGTGCCAGCAGCTTAGATTGGACAGATACGCAGTATTTT. The full variable domain, in which reference TRBV7-9 and TRBJ2-3 provide the parts outside the CDR3, is DTGVSQNPRHKITKRGQNVTFRCDPISEHNRLYWYRQTLGQGPEFLTYFQNEAQLEKSRLLSDRFSAERPKGSFSTLEIQRTEQGDSAMYLCASSLDWTDTQYFGPGTRLTVL.

The chain carries TRBV5-4 and TRBJ2-3, with D hard to call. V shed 2 bases and J shed 10 bases, with 14 bases lying between them. The CDR3 contains 13 residues. Germline assignment: CDR1 SGHNT and CDR2 YYREEE (reference sequence). CDR3 nucleotides: TGTGCCAGCAGCTTTTTTGAAACCCGGTCGCAGTATTTT. It specifies CASSFFETRSQYF.

This clone was seen a few times. The chain links TRBV6-5 to TRBJ2-7; TRBD2 might be the D (5 bases). CDR1 and CDR2 from the germline V gene are MNHEY and SVGAGI. The ends were cut back, 4 bases at V and 7 bases at J, with 17 bases in the middle. This CDR3 region has 14 residues. The DNA for the CDR3 is TGTGCCAGCAGTTTAGGGCTAGCCACGGGGGAGCAGTACTTC. Translated: CASSLGLATGEQYF.

The gene calls are TRBV9 and TRBJ1-2; D unclear. This CDR3 comprises 12 residues. Germline V lookup: CDR1 SGDLS, CDR2 YYNGEE. Between the trimmed V and J ends, which lost 4 bases and 8 bases, there was a span of 12 bases. The CDR3 spells CASSPGGWGYTF. CDR3 nucleotides: TGTGCCAGCAGCCCCGGAGGGTGGGGCTACACCTTC.

Here the CDR3 DNA reads TGTGCCAGCAGTTACTCGAGGTACACCCAGAACACTGAAGCTTTCTTT. This gives the protein CASSYSRYTQNTEAFF. V usage is TRBV6-5 and J usage is TRBJ1-1; D not certain. V was pared by 0 bases and J by 1 base, with 12 bases between. This CDR3 region has 16 residues. Germline V gene lookup returns CDR1 MNHEY and CDR2 SVGAGI.

This chain links TRBV5-4 with TRBJ1-3; D uncertain. CDR1 is SGHNT, CDR2 YYREEE, per germline (reference sequence). This CDR3 comprises 14 residues. Trimming removed 1 base from V and 1 base from J, with 6 bases in between. The CDR3 is CASSLQGSGNTIYF. The CDR3 region has the DNA TGTGCCAGCAGCTTGCAAGGATCTGGAAACACCATATATTTT. Full variable domain (rest looked up from reference TRBV5-4 and TRBJ1-3): ETGVTQSPTHLIKTRGQQVTLRCSSQSGHNTVSWYQQALGQGPQFIFQYYREEENGRGNFPPRFSGLQFPNYSSELNVNALELDDSALYLCASSLQGSGNTIYFGEGSWLTVV.

CDR3 nucleotides: TGTGCCAGTACCACCGGGACTAGCATTTCCGGGGAGCTGTTTTTT. Translation gives CASTTGTSISGELFF. This chain joins TRBV19 and TRBJ2-2, with 9 bases identical to TRBD2. V gave up 7 bases and J gave up 6 bases; unmatched junction bases: 9. Germline CDR1 is LNHDA and CDR2 is SQIVND (reference sequence). The CDR3 is 15 amino acids.

V is TRBV10-3 and J is TRBJ1-1; D not certain. The CDR3 has 13 amino acids. CDR1 and CDR2 from the germline V gene are ENHRY and SYGVKD. V lost 7 bases, J lost 4 bases, and 13 bases lay in between. CDR3 bases: TGTGCCATCACCTACGAAGCGGGCACTGAAGCTTTCTTT. Translated, it gives CAITYEAGTEAFF.

V and J are TRBV6-5 and TRBJ1-5; D unclear. The CDR3 extends over 12 amino acids. The V gene lost 7 bases and the J gene lost 7 bases, with 11 bases spanning the gap. The germline gives CDR1 MNHEY, CDR2 SVGAGI. The CDR3 region is CASTNFAQPQHF. CDR3 in DNA: TGTGCCAGCACGAACTTCGCCCAGCCCCAGCATTTT.

On this clone: Mismatch with germline at one junction end may stem from a read error. V is TRBV6-4 and J is TRBJ2-2; D is perhaps TRBD2 (5 bases). CDR1 is MRHNA and CDR2 is SNTAGT in the germline V gene. The CDR3 consists of 12 residues. DNA of the CDR3: TGCCCAAGGACTGCGAACACCGGGGAGCTGTTTTTT. This gives the protein CPRTANTGELFF.

This clone was counted once. At the DNA level, this CDR3 is encoded by other sequences in the same sample as well. The rearrangement links TRBV29-1 to TRBJ1-1, with a possible D match to TRBD1 (6 bases). Trimming removed 4 bases from V and 3 bases from J, with 12 bases in between. Per the germline V gene, CDR1 is SQVTM and CDR2 is ANQGSEA. The length of the CDR3 is 13 residues. The CDR3 DNA sequence: TGCAGCGTTGGACGGGGGGCCGACACTGAAGCTTTCTTT. Protein sequence: CSVGRGADTEAFF.